This is a list of T cell receptor beta chains from one sample in a study of T cells in Graves' hyperthyroidism and ophthalmopathy. TCRdb reprocessed the multiplex PCR reads with MiXCR, giving one entry per CDR3 protein. The table shows approximately 370,000 distinct CDR3 sequences, with roughly 17% occurring only once. Sample: blood. The source of these receptors is a woman in her 30s with Graves' hyperthyroidism that later progressed to Graves' ophthalmopathy. CDR3s include the opening cysteine and the closing phenylalanine or tryptophan. Fields, in order: V gene, J gene, clone size, D gene, CDR3 protein, CDR3 DNA. The D gene is left open where the match is weak. Size is omitted from some rows. Given values are once, few, many or a class for expanded clones.

>TRBV2|TRBJ2-7|NA|NA
CASSVYGDYEQYF
TGTGCCAGCAGTGTCTACGGGGACTACGAGCAGTACTTC
>TRBV11-2|TRBJ1-6|many|TRBD1
CASSSGQELFSPLHF
TGTGCCAGCAGTTCTGGACAGGAACTTTTTTCACCCCTCCACTTT
>TRBV20-1|TRBJ2-3|NA|NA
CSAVRDSAVYLCASSWRLRTQYF
NA
>TRBV5-1|TRBJ1-5|many|TRBD1
CASSEGQINQPQHF
TGCGCCAGCAGCGAGGGACAGATCAATCAGCCCCAGCATTTT
>TRBV4-1|TRBJ2-7|NA|NA
CASSRSQGRDYKQYF
TGCGCCAGCAGTCGGTCTCAGGGGCGCGACTACAAGCAGTACTTC
>TRBV11-1|TRBJ2-2|NA|NA
CATRRDQAGELFF
TGTGCCACGCGGCGTGATCAGGCCGGGGAGCTGTTTTTT
>TRBV20-1|TRBJ2-1|many|TRBD2
CSARHSGRNDGEQFF
TGCAGTGCTAGGCACAGCGGGAGGAACGACGGTGAGCAGTTCTTC
>TRBV27|TRBJ2-7|many|TRBD1
CASSMGTGGYEQYF
TGTGCCAGCAGCATGGGGACAGGGGGCTACGAGCAGTACTTC
>TRBV28|TRBJ2-1|few|NA
CASSPTLSGTRSNEQFF
TGTGCCAGCAGTCCAACCCTTTCCGGGACGAGGAGCAATGAGCAGTTCTTC
>TRBV5-4|TRBJ1-1|NA|NA
CASSQDIDTEAFF
TGTGCCAGCAGCCAGGACATTGACACTGAAGCTTTCTTT
>TRBV30|TRBJ1-2|many|NA
CAWYRLPSEGYTF
TGTGCCTGGTACAGGCTCCCCTCGGAGGGCTACACCTTC
>TRBV28|TRBJ1-5|many|NA
CGVEDLSNQPQHF
TGTGGGGTGGAGGATCTTAGCAATCAGCCCCAGCATTTT
>TRBV12-3/TRBV12-4|TRBJ2-7|many|TRBD2
CASSVTSGSEQYF
TGTGCCAGCAGTGTTACAAGCGGGAGCGAGCAGTACTTC
>TRBV20-1|TRBJ2-1|many|TRBD2
CSASLAESEQFF
TGCAGTGCTAGTCTAGCGGAATCCGAGCAGTTCTTC
>TRBV5-4|TRBJ2-7|NA|NA
CASSLTSGEVEQYF
TGTGCCAGCAGCTTGACTTCGGGAGAGGTCGAGCAGTACTTC